This T cell receptor beta chain was retrieved from a study of early T cells in non-severe SARS-CoV-2 infection. With 4 bases removed from V and 0 bases from J, the gap between germline ends came to 16 bases. From germline, CDR1 is SEHNR and CDR2 FQNEAQ (reference sequence). The CDR3 totals 18 residues. Via MiXCR, TCRdb re-called the 5' RACE reads, giving one row per CDR3 protein. The sample includes 75,000 to 80,000 distinct CDR3 sequences, around 17% seen only once; the top ten take 2.9%. This TCR derives from an adult who was a healthcare worker with PCR-confirmed SARS-CoV-2 infection or an uninfected control (not recorded which). The rearrangement links TRBV7-9 to TRBJ2-6; D uncertain. Material: whole blood. In nucleotides, the CDR3 is TGTGCCAGCAGCTCCTACCTTAACTTGAACTCTGGGGCCAACGTCCTGACTTTC. It is translated as CASSSYLNLNSGANVLTF.